One and the same sample provided the 2 T cell receptor beta chains below, sequenced in a study of shared clonotypes between healthy human individuals. The data were produced by immunoSEQ multiplex PCR, yet TCRdb's version contains in-frame clones alone and is incomplete. The sample has roughly 2.1 million clones, under 95% seen once. Terminally differentiated effector memory CD45RA+ cells were excluded from the naive CD8 cells, which were CD45RO-negative and positively selected for CCR7. Sample: naive CD8+ T cells from PBMCs. All receptors derive from a man between 18 and 29 years old in good health. Some clones in this sample may be carry-over from other donors' samples.

This clone has more than one count but fewer than ten. J is TRBJ1-1 and V is TRBV2, with D maybe TRBD1 (5 bases). Germline V gene lookup returns CDR1 SNHLY and CDR2 FYNNEI. The V gene lost 6 bases and the J gene lost 0 bases, with 11 bases spanning the gap. This CDR3 region has 14 residues. The CDR3 region has the DNA TGTGCCAGCAGGCCGGACACCCTGAACACTGAAGCTTTCTTT. Protein: CASRPDTLNTEAFF.

This clone was counted only a few times. This may come from a read error, since a much larger clone is one base off. Other DNA sequences in this specimen translate into the identical CDR3. The rearrangement uses TRBV28 and TRBJ1-1; D call uncertain. The CDR3 sequence is 11 residues long. Germline CDR1 and CDR2: MDHEN and SYDVKM. Trimming shortened V by 6 bases and J by 1 base, and 3 bases separated the two germline ends. CDR3 nucleotides: TGTGCCAGCAGCTGGAACACTGAAGCTTTCTTT. It encodes CASSWNTEAFF.